There are a few counts of the clone carrying this T cell receptor beta chain. Its specificity is not known. The record originates from a study of blood T cells in healthy people across ages. The CDR3 consists of 12 residues. The germline V and J ends were trimmed by 5 bases and 5 bases, with 8 bases remaining between them. Germline CDR1 SGHTA, CDR2 FQGNSA. Next came a second PCR, run for about 6 to 12 cycles, which used a sample-barcoded 5' primer along with a J-beta primer mix. MiXCR, run by TCRdb on the 5' RACE reads, gives a single entry per CDR3 protein. The sample includes 600,000 to 650,000 distinct CDR3 sequences, around three fifths of them seen just once. Study conclusions and caveats: When one million T cells were used, diversity estimates were thought to be underestimates.

The J gene is TRBJ2-3, the V gene TRBV7-2; D uncertain. The material sequenced was blood. The receptor's source is a man aged 60 to 69 in good health. The CDR3, as DNA: TGTGCCAGCAGCCCCTATTTAGATACGCAGTATTTT. Protein product: CASSPYLDTQYF.